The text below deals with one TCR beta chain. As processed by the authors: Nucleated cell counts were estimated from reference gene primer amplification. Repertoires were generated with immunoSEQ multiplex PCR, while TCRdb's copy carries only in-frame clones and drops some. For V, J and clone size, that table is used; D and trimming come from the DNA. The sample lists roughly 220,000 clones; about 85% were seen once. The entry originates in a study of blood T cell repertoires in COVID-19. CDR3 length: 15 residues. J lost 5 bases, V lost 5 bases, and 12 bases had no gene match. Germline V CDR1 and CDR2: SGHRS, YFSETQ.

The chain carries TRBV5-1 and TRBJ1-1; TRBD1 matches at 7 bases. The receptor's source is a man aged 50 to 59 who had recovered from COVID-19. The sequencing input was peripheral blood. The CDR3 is CASSPQGGRGTEAFF. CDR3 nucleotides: TGCGCCAGCAGTCCACAAGGGGGCAGAGGAACTGAAGCTTTCTTT.